This passage covers 15 T cell receptor beta chains from one sample sequenced in a study. TCRdb passed the RT-PCR reads through MiXCR, listing each CDR3 protein once. The sample has about 700,000 distinct CDR3 sequences, about 14% seen once. Sequenced input: memory CD4+ T cells from blood. The receptor set was obtained from a female donor in good health, serving as a healthy control.

This clonotype was observed at least ten times. This chain uses TRBV9 with TRBJ2-7; D remains ambiguous. Trimming took 4 bases from V and 4 from J, leaving 12 bases between them. Germline CDR1 is SGDLS and CDR2 is YYNGEE. The CDR3 is 13 residues long. The CDR3 DNA reads as TGTGCCAGCAGCACCTTTCCGCCGTACGAGCAGTACTTC. The encoded protein is CASSTFPPYEQYF. Variable domain in full (rest from reference TRBV9 and TRBJ2-7): DSGVTQTPKHLITATGQRVTLRCSPRSGDLSVYWYQQSLDQGLQFLIQYYNGEERAKGNILERFSAQQFPDLHSELNLSSLELGDSALYFCASSTFPPYEQYFGPGTRLTVT.

The chain has TRBV24-1 and TRBJ2-1; 9 bases agree with TRBD1. Germline CDR1 KGHDR, CDR2 SFDVKD. The ends lost 7 bases at V and 5 bases at J; junction bases unmatched: 8. There are 15 residues in the CDR3. The CDR3 is CATSLPGQGNNEQFF. The CDR3 DNA reads TGTGCCACCAGCCTTCCGGGACAGGGAAACAATGAGCAGTTCTTC.

The chain uses TRBV10-2 and TRBJ2-7; 12 bases map to TRBD1. V lost 6 bases, J lost 2 bases, and 5 bases stayed unmatched. CDR1 is WSHSY, CDR2 SAAADI, per germline. The CDR3 consists of 15 residues. CDR3 coding DNA: TGCGCCAGCAGGGAAGGGACAGGGGGCGCCTACGAGCAGTACTTC. It is translated as CASREGTGGAYEQYF.

This clonotype showed up many times. J is TRBJ2-1 and V is TRBV5-1; 8 positions agree with TRBD1. The CDR3 spans 14 residues. Looked up from germline, CDR1 is SGHRS and CDR2 is YFSETQ. V lost 4 bases, J lost 7 bases, and 7 bases stayed unmatched. The CDR3 reads CASSPEGQVNEQFF. The CDR3 bases are TGCGCCAGCAGCCCAGAGGGACAGGTAAATGAGCAGTTCTTC.

The table lists this clonotype with many counts. The chain employs TRBV4-1 and TRBJ2-7; 8 bases align to TRBD2. The V gene's germline CDR1 is MGHRA and CDR2 YSYEKL. V lost 1 base and J lost 5; bases outside the gene matches: 10. The CDR3 loop spans 16 amino acids. The CDR3 spells CASSQGASGGPNEQYF. For the CDR3, the DNA is TGCGCCAGCAGCCAAGGGGCGTCGGGAGGGCCTAACGAGCAGTACTTC.

This clonotype was recorded a few times. The rearrangement uses TRBV20-1 and TRBJ2-3; the D gene is possibly TRBD2 (5 bases). V dropped 3 bases and J dropped 0 bases, with 7 bases sitting between them. Germline V CDR1 and CDR2: DFQATT, SNEGSKA (reference sequence). The CDR3 covers 13 residues. This chain's CDR3 is CSARDFSTDTQYF. The CDR3 bases are TGCAGTGCTAGGGACTTCAGCACAGATACGCAGTATTTT.

V is TRBV5-1 and J is TRBJ2-1; tentatively, D is TRBD2 (7 bases). The CDR3 covers 14 residues. Trimming cost V 2 bases and J 10 bases, with 16 bases left between them. Per the germline V gene, CDR1 is SGHRS and CDR2 is YFSETQ. Here the CDR3 DNA reads TGCGCCAGCAGCTTCGGGGGGCGGGAACGAGAGCAGTTCTTC. This sequence encodes CASSFGGREREQFF.

The chain combines TRBV20-1 with TRBJ2-3; no definite D call. CDR3 length: 14 residues. Germline V gene data show CDR1 as DFQATT and CDR2 as SNEGSKA (reference sequence). Between the trimmed V and J ends, which lost 3 bases and 1 base, there was a span of 11 bases. CDR3 sequence reads: CSASLVQGTDTQYF. The CDR3 nucleotides read TGCAGTGCTAGTTTAGTGCAAGGCACAGATACGCAGTATTTT.

The table lists this clonotype with many counts. The rearrangement joins TRBV12-3 or TRBV12-4 to TRBJ1-2; D gene uncertain. The ends were cut back, 8 bases at V and 4 bases at J, with 14 bases in the middle. The CDR3 is 13 amino acids. CDR3 sequence: CASFRANAYGYTF. The DNA of the CDR3 is TGTGCCAGCTTCCGGGCCAACGCCTATGGCTACACCTTC.

This clonotype was detected ten times or more. V and J are TRBV6-5 and TRBJ1-1; D is undetermined. Trimming shortened V by 2 bases and J by 0 bases, and 10 bases separated the two germline ends. This CDR3 is built from 15 residues. CDR1 and CDR2 (germline): MNHEY, SVGAGI. The chain's CDR3 is CASSYEARMNTEAFF. The CDR3 DNA follows: TGTGCCAGCAGTTACGAGGCCAGAATGAACACTGAAGCTTTCTTT.

This clonotype was found a few times. The V gene is TRBV10-3, the J gene TRBJ1-5, with D possibly being TRBD1 (5 bases). CDR1 is ENHRY, CDR2 SYGVKD, per germline. V lost 11 bases to trimming and J lost 5 bases, with 16 bases between them. The CDR3 has 13 residues. Here the CDR3 DNA reads TGTGCCGTAACAGGCGGGATCGATCAGCCCCAGCATTTT. Translating gives CAVTGGIDQPQHF.

The chain links TRBV2 to TRBJ2-5; the D is unclear. CDR1 SNHLY and CDR2 FYNNEI come from the germline V gene. Trimming removed 4 bases at V and 5 bases at J, with 8 bases between. This CDR3 has 12 residues. Here the CDR3 reads CASSVMGETQYF. In nucleotides, the CDR3 is TGTGCCAGCAGTGTGATGGGGGAGACCCAGTACTTC.

This clonotype was counted at least ten times. This chain joins TRBV12-3 or TRBV12-4 and TRBJ2-1; D not resolved. This CDR3 is 15 amino acids long. V dropped 5 bases and J dropped 0 bases, with 11 bases sitting between them. CDR3 coding DNA: TGTGCCAGCAGTCACGGGCAGACCTCCTACAATGAGCAGTTCTTC. It translates to CASSHGQTSYNEQFF.

The table lists this clonotype with many counts. V usage is TRBV7-2 and J usage is TRBJ2-1, with D possibly being TRBD1 (6 bases). With 5 bases removed from V and 9 bases from J, the gap between germline ends came to 14 bases. Per germline, CDR1 SGHTA and CDR2 FQGNSA. CDR3 size: 13 residues. The CDR3 DNA follows: TGTGCCAGCAGCCCTGGGCAGGACAGTGAGCAGTTCTTC. Residues: CASSPGQDSEQFF.

This clonotype was picked up many times. The J gene is TRBJ1-5, the V gene TRBV5-5; the D gene is possibly TRBD1 (5 bases). With 4 bases removed from V and 9 bases from J, the gap between germline ends came to 14 bases. The length of the CDR3 is 13 residues. Looked up from germline, CDR1 is SGHKS and CDR2 is YYEKEE (reference sequence). For the CDR3, the DNA is TGTGCCAGCAGCCTTGGAGGGGACCGGCCCCAGCATTTT. Translated, it gives CASSLGGDRPQHF.